This T cell receptor beta chain was retrieved from a study of metastatic and nonmetastatic thyroid tumors. Study information: Peripheral blood and tumor or nodule samples from malignant and benign thyroid patients were compared. Study conclusions and caveats: According to reports, the diversity of TCR beta was significantly higher in malignant thyroid tumors than in benign nodules, and this held in both blood and tumor samples.

Per the original data handling: CDR3 differences across clinicopathological groups were used to build a distant-metastasis classifier for papillary thyroid cancer. TCRdb re-called the PCR reads through MiXCR. The V and J calls follow TCRdb's processing rather than the paper's. The table includes about 59,000 clones, just under 30% detected once. Thyroid surgery took place with no prior treatment in any patient. Points on this clone: Its antigen is not known.

CDR1 and CDR2 from the germline V gene are SGHAT and FQNNGV. The CDR3 runs to 12 residues. The ends were cut back, 3 bases at V and 9 bases at J, with 6 bases in the middle. The V call is TRBV11-2, the J call TRBJ1-6, with D unclear. Material: blood. The TCR comes from a female donor with papillary thyroid cancer or a benign thyroid nodule (not recorded which). Some clones in this sample may be carry-over from other donors' samples. The CDR3 DNA follows: TGTGCCAGCAGCTTCTCGGGTTCACCCCTCCACTTT. It codes for CASSFSGSPLHF.